This record concerns one T cell receptor (beta chain) sequence. Recruits, aged roughly 18 to 100 years, lived in about two dozen US areas. Cohort allocation depended upon clinical history that participants reported. This specimen comes from a study of blood T cell repertoires in COVID-19. V trimming: 6 bases; J trimming: 1 base; junction bases outside the gene matches: 4. This CDR3 spans 15 amino acids. Per the germline V gene, CDR1 is MNHEY and CDR2 is SVGAGI. Authors' processing steps: Cell counts per sample came from amplifying reference gene primers. Assay used: immunoSEQ multiplex PCR; TCRdb lists only in-frame clones, some missing. That table is the source of V, J and clone size, and D and trimming were worked out from the DNA. The profile shows fewer than 350,000 clones, around 87% of them singletons.

The receptor was isolated from a woman between 18 and 29 years old with acute COVID-19. Sequencing was carried out using PBMCs or T cells enriched from blood (not recorded which). The V call is TRBV6-5, the J call TRBJ2-1; TRBD2 aligns across 9 bases. The CDR3 DNA is TGTGCCAGCAGCACAACTAGCGGGTCCTACAATGAGCAGTTCTTC. It specifies CASSTTSGSYNEQFF.